The 23 T cell receptor beta chains in this list originate from one sample, sequenced in a study of blood T cell repertoires in COVID-19. Only in-frame clones appear in the TCRdb table, and some are missing; sequencing was by immunoSEQ multiplex PCR. The data show about 47,000 clones, 70% to 90% seen once. The sequenced sample consisted of peripheral blood. The receptors here all came from a man aged 50-60 years with active COVID-19.

The chain is built from TRBV18 and TRBJ1-1; D remains unclear. From germline, CDR1 is KGHSH and CDR2 LQKENI. This CDR3 spans 13 amino acids. The germline V and J ends were trimmed by 2 bases and 3 bases, with 7 bases remaining between them. CDR3 protein: CASSPIQDTEAFF. In DNA form, the CDR3 reads TGTGCCAGCTCACCAATACAAGACACTGAAGCTTTCTTT.

This clone is medium-sized (0.01 to 0.1%). The rearrangement uses TRBV19 and TRBJ2-1; D gene ambiguous. The V end was cut by 6 bases, the J end by 1 base, with 13 bases between. The germline CDR1 and CDR2 sequences are LNHDA and SQIVND (reference sequence). CDR3 size: 15 residues. CDR3 in amino acids: CASRGRTTSYNEQFF. The CDR3 bases are TGTGCCAGTAGGGGTCGAACTACTTCCTACAATGAGCAGTTCTTC.

The chain is built from TRBV28 and TRBJ1-4; 10 bases match TRBD1. The ends lost 6 bases at V and 4 bases at J; junction bases unmatched: 8. In germline, CDR1 is MDHEN, CDR2 SYDVKM. This CDR3 has 16 residues. The CDR3 here is CASRSGTGASNEKLFF. The CDR3 DNA sequence: TGTGCCAGCAGGTCCGGGACAGGGGCGAGTAATGAAAAACTGTTTTTT.

The V call is TRBV25-1, the J call TRBJ1-4; tentatively, D is TRBD1 (6 bases). The ends were cut back, 7 bases at V and 8 bases at J, with 14 bases in the middle. The V gene's germline CDR1 is MGHDK and CDR2 SYGVNS. The CDR3 extends over 13 amino acids. The CDR3 region has the DNA TGTGCCAGCACCTGGGGGCGGGGGGAAAAACTGTTTTTT. Translation gives CASTWGRGEKLFF.

CDR3 coding DNA: TGCGCCAGCAGCCCCCGTGGTAGCGTGGCCAAAAACATTCAGTACTTC. Its protein is CASSPRGSVAKNIQYF. The chain employs TRBV5-1 and TRBJ2-4, with D possibly TRBD2 on 5 matching bases. The CDR3 spans 16 residues. The germline V and J ends were trimmed by 4 bases and 1 base, with 15 bases remaining between them. Germline V gene sequence: CDR1 SGHRS, CDR2 YFSETQ. The variable domain in full, completed from reference TRBV5-1 and TRBJ2-4, reads KAGVTQTPRYLIKTRGQQVTLSCSPISGHRSVSWYQQTPGQGLQFLFEYFSETQRNKGNFPGRFSGRQFSNSRSEMNVSTLELGDSALYLCASSPRGSVAKNIQYFGAGTRLSVL.

The chain employs TRBV7-3 and TRBJ2-1, with TRBD2 identical over 9 bases. The V segment lost 1 base and the J segment 9 bases; nucleotides outside the gene matches: 7. The CDR3 covers 15 residues. Germline CDR1 is SGHTA and CDR2 is FQGTGA. The CDR3 DNA reads as TGTGCCAGCAGCTTAAGGGGGACTAGCTTGGGTGAGCAGTTCTTC. Its translation: CASSLRGTSLGEQFF.

The rearrangement uses TRBV4-1 and TRBJ1-5, with D perhaps matching TRBD1 (6 bases). CDR3 size: 15 residues. The V gene's germline CDR1 is MGHRA and CDR2 YSYEKL. V was pared by 2 bases and J by 5 bases, with 13 bases between. Here the CDR3 DNA reads TGCGCCAGCAGCCAAAAACAGGGATTCGATCAGCCCCAGCATTTT. Its translation: CASSQKQGFDQPQHF.

This clone was recorded a few times. The V and J genes are TRBV6-2 or TRBV6-3 and TRBJ1-5, with D unresolved. There are 14 residues in the CDR3. V dropped 6 bases and J dropped 5 bases, with 14 bases sitting between them. Germline loops: CDR1 MNHEY, CDR2 SVGEGT. The CDR3 region has the DNA TGTGCCAGCAGCCTACCCGCCGGGGATCAGCCCCAGCATTTT. Its protein is CASSLPAGDQPQHF.

This clone ranks as medium-sized (0.01 to 0.1%). The chain has TRBV7-6 and TRBJ1-3, with 8 bases aligning to TRBD1. Germline CDR1 SGHVS, CDR2 FNYEAQ. The CDR3 spans 16 residues. The ends lost 4 bases at V and 0 bases at J; junction bases unmatched: 5. The chain's CDR3 is CASSSPGQDSGNTIYF. For the CDR3, the DNA is TGTGCCAGCAGCTCCCCGGGACAGGACTCTGGAAACACCATATATTTT.

In its sample, this clone was seen once. This chain joins TRBV27 and TRBJ2-3, with D tentatively TRBD2 (5 bases). The CDR3 totals 14 residues. Germline V gene sequence: CDR1 MNHEY, CDR2 SMNVEV (reference sequence). Between the trimmed V and J ends, which lost 3 bases and 0 bases, there was a span of 7 bases. The CDR3 spells CASSFSESTDTQYF. The DNA for the CDR3 is TGTGCCAGCAGTTTTAGCGAGAGCACAGATACGCAGTATTTT.

The J gene is TRBJ2-3, the V gene TRBV5-1, with 8 bases matching TRBD2. CDR1 SGHRS and CDR2 YFSETQ come from the germline V gene. V lost 2 bases and J lost 1; bases outside the gene matches: 9. There are 17 residues in the CDR3. The CDR3 here is CASSFSGGSGGTDTQYF. The DNA of the CDR3 is TGCGCCAGCAGCTTTTCGGGGGGGTCAGGCGGCACAGATACGCAGTATTTT.

V and J are TRBV19 and TRBJ1-2; tentatively, D is TRBD1 (5 bases). This CDR3 region has 13 residues. The germline CDR1 and CDR2 sequences are LNHDA and SQIVND (reference sequence). The V end was cut by 4 bases, the J end by 11 bases, with 17 bases between. CDR3 nucleotide sequence: TGTGCCAGTAGTACGGACATTCCCCGCCCGTACACCTTC. Translated: CASSTDIPRPYTF.

V gene TRBV5-6 combines with J gene TRBJ1-5, with TRBD1 as a possible D gene (5 bases). The CDR3 length is 13 residues. In germline, CDR1 is SGHDT, CDR2 YYEEEE. Trimming pared 4 bases from V and 10 bases from J, leaving 15 bases between. For the CDR3, the DNA is TGTGCCAGCAGCGCCGGACGGGGGGGACCCCAGCATTTT. Encoded protein: CASSAGRGGPQHF.

The V call is TRBV3-1 (or the pseudogene TRBV3-2), the J call TRBJ1-2; 12 bases map to TRBD1. V was pared by 4 bases and J by 7 bases, with 4 bases of the junction left unmatched. Germline V gives CDR1 LGHDT, CDR2 YNNKEL (reference sequence). The length of the CDR3 is 14 residues. This CDR3 is CASSPRDRGLGYTF. In DNA form, the CDR3 reads TGTGCCAGCAGCCCTAGGGACAGGGGGCTTGGCTACACCTTC.

This chain connects TRBV14 to TRBJ2-3, with 11 bases matching TRBD2. Losses at the gene ends were 0 bases for V and 2 bases for J; bases not matched to a gene: 7. Germline V gene sequence: CDR1 SGHDN, CDR2 FVKESK. The CDR3 length is 18 residues. CDR3 sequence (DNA): TGTGCCAGCAGCCAAGATCGACTACTAGCGGGGGTCACAGATACGCAGTATTTT. This gives the protein CASSQDRLLAGVTDTQYF.

J is TRBJ1-6 and V is TRBV7-9; possibly TRBD1 for D (5 bases). Germline CDR1 and CDR2: SEHNR and FQNEAQ (reference sequence). The CDR3 contains 16 residues. Trimming cost V 2 bases and J 3 bases, with 11 bases left between them. In nucleotides, the CDR3 is TGTGCCAGCAGCTTACGGGGGGATCTCTATAATTCACCCCTCCACTTT. Protein sequence: CASSLRGDLYNSPLHF.

This chain links TRBV5-5 with TRBJ2-7; tentative D call: TRBD1 (6 bases). CDR3 length: 14 amino acids. Germline CDR1 and CDR2: SGHKS and YYEKEE (reference sequence). V was trimmed by 0 bases and J by 8 bases, leaving 15 bases between them. CDR3 bases: TGTGCCAGCAGCTTGGCGGGACCTAGGGACAAGCAGTACGTC. This translates into CASSLAGPRDKQYV.

The chain uses TRBV5-6 and TRBJ1-5; 11 nucleotides agree with TRBD1. Unmatched junction bases numbered 4, after V lost 2 bases and J lost 0 bases. Germline-derived CDR1 and CDR2 are SGHDT and YYEEEE. The CDR3 length is 17 residues. CDR3 in amino acids: CASSLGQGAYSNQPQHF. CDR3 in DNA: TGTGCCAGCAGCTTAGGACAGGGGGCCTATAGCAATCAGCCCCAGCATTTT. Full variable domain (outside the CDR3, taken from reference TRBV5-6 and TRBJ1-5): DAGVTQSPTHLIKTRGQQVTLRCSPKSGHDTVSWYQQALGQGPQFIFQYYEEEERQRGNFPDRFSGHQFPNYSSELNVNALLLGDSALYLCASSLGQGAYSNQPQHFGDGTRLSIL.

This CDR3 reads CAVLHRREDEQYV. In DNA form, the CDR3 reads TGTGCCGTCCTCCACCGGCGGGAGGACGAGCAGTACGTC. The chain uses TRBV19 and TRBJ2-7, with TRBD2 matching 8 bases. Germline loops: CDR1 LNHDA, CDR2 SQIVND (reference sequence). Trimming took 11 bases from V and 5 from J; bases not matched to a gene: 11. The CDR3 runs 13 residues.

The chain uses TRBV27 and TRBJ1-2; D possibly corresponds to TRBD1 (6 bases). CDR1 is MNHEY and CDR2 is SMNVEV in the germline V gene (reference sequence). The CDR3 runs to 14 residues. V lost 6 bases and J 4 bases, leaving 15 bases between the germline ends. Written as DNA, the CDR3 is TGTGCCAGCAGCCCCCCCGGGACATTCTATGGCTACACCTTC. Its protein product is CASSPPGTFYGYTF.

This chain's CDR3 is CASSQDLGGGYTF. CDR3 sequence (DNA): TGTGCCAGCAGCCAAGATCTTGGGGGCGGCTACACCTTC. The chain carries TRBV3-1 (or the pseudogene TRBV3-2) and TRBJ1-2, with a tentative D call TRBD1 (6 bases). V was pared by 0 bases and J by 8 bases, with 10 bases between. CDR3 length equals 13 residues. Germline CDR1 reads LGHDT; CDR2 reads YNNKEL (reference sequence).

This chain joins TRBV4-1 and TRBJ2-2; 8 bases align to TRBD2. This CDR3 comprises 15 residues. The germline V gene has CDR1 MGHRA and CDR2 YSYEKL. Germline trimming cut 5 bases from V and 9 bases from J; bases unmatched to any gene: 11. As DNA, the CDR3 is TGCGCCAGCAGCAAACCAGGGACTAGAGGACGGGAGCTGTTTTTT. Its translation is CASSKPGTRGRELFF.

V and J are TRBV4-1 and TRBJ1-4, with 7 bases identical to TRBD1. V shed 3 bases, J shed 4 bases, and the junction held 11 bases outside the gene matches. Germline-derived CDR1 and CDR2 are MGHRA and YSYEKL. This CDR3 is built from 17 residues. CDR3 sequence reads: CASSQAPGQIINEKLFF. CDR3 sequence (DNA): TGCGCCAGCAGCCAGGCCCCGGGACAGATAATTAATGAAAAACTGTTTTTT.